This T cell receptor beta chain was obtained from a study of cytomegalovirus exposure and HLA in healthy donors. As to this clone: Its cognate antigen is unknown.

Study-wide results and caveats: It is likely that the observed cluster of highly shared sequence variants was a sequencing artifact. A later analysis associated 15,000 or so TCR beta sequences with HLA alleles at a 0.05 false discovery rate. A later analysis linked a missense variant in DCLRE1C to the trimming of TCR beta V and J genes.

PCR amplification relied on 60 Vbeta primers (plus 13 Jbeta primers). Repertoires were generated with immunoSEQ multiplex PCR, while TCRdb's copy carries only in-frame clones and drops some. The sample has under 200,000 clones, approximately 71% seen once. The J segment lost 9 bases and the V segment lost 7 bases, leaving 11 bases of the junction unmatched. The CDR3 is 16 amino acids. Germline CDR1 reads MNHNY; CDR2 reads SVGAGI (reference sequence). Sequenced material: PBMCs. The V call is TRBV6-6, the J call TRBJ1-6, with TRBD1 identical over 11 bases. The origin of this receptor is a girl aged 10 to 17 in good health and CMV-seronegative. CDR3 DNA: TGTGCCAGCACCCACGCGGGGACAGGGGGAATTTCACCCCTCCACTTT. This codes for CASTHAGTGGISPLHF.